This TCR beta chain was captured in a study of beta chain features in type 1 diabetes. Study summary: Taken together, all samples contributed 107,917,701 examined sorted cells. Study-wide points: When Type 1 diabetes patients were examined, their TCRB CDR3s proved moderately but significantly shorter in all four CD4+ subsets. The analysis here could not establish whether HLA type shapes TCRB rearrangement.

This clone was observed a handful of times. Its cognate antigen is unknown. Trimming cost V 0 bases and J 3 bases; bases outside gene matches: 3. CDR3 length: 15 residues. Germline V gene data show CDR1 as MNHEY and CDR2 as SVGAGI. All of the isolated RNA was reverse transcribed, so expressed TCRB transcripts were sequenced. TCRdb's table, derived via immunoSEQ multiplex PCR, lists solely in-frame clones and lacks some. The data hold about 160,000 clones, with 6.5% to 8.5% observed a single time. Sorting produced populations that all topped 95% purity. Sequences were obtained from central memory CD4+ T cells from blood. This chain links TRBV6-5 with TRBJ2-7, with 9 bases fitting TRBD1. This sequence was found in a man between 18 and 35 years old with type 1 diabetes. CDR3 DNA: TGTGCCAGCAGTTACTCCCCGGGACAGGGCTACGAGCAGTACTTC. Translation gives CASSYSPGQGYEQYF.